This T cell receptor beta chain was profiled in a study of naive and memory T cell subsets. Amplification of ligated cDNA took four PCR rounds with SP2 and nested alpha and beta constant primers. MiXCR was run by TCRdb on the 5' RACE reads, yielding one entry per CDR3 protein. The data contain roughly 60,000 distinct CDR3 sequences, roughly 6.7% of them singletons. A UMI-containing oligonucleotide was joined by 3' ligation to the TCR cDNA template. Adult healthy volunteers gave 2.5 ml peripheral blood for whole-blood RNA. Unsorted total RNA, 1 to 1000 ng, was DNase treated before reverse transcription. V shed 4 bases and J 1 base; nucleotides not matched to a gene: 12. The length of the CDR3 is 20 residues. Germline V gives CDR1 SGHNT, CDR2 YYREEE (reference sequence). This clonotype was detected a few times.

The chain employs TRBV5-4 and TRBJ2-6; 12 nucleotides align to TRBD2. This TCR was recovered from a male donor in good health. Here the CDR3 DNA reads TGTGCCAGCAGCAAAGGCGCGACTAGCGGGAGAGGATCTGGGGCCAACGTCCTGACTTTC. Its translation is CASSKGATSGRGSGANVLTF.